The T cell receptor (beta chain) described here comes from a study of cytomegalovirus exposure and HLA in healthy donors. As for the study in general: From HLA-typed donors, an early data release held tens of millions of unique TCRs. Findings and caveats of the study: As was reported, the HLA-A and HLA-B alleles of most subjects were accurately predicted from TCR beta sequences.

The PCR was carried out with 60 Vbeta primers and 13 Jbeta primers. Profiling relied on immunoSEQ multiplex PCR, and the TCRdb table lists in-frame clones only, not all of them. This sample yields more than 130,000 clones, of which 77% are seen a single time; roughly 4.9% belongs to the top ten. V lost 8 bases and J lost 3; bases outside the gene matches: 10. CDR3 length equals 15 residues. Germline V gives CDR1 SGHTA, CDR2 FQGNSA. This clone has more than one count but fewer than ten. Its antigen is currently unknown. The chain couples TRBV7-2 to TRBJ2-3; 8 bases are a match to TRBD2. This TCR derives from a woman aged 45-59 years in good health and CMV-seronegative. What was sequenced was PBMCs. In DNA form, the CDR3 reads TGTGCCAGCTCCCCGGGGGGGGTAGTGACAGATACGCAGTATTTT. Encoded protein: CASSPGGVVTDTQYF.